These 10 T cell receptor beta chains were all obtained from the same sample, sequenced in a study of OX40 agonist ivuxolimab in advanced cancers. This table comes from immunoSEQ multiplex PCR, and its TCRdb copy is limited to in-frame clones, with some not included. Of about 150,000 clones detected, under 95% appear once; the ten largest clones hold approximately 0.3%. Sequenced material: CD4+ or CD8+ T cells sorted from blood, taken in a trial of the OX40 agonist ivuxolimab. Every receptor here comes from an adult with an advanced solid tumor such as melanoma, head and neck, liver or kidney cancer.

The rearrangement joins TRBV19 to TRBJ1-2, with a tentative D call TRBD1 (6 bases). Germline-derived CDR1 and CDR2 are LNHDA and SQIVND (reference sequence). This CDR3 is built from 13 residues. Between the trimmed V and J ends, which lost 6 bases and 6 bases, there was a span of 14 bases. The DNA for the CDR3 is TGTGCCAGTAGGCTCCAACAGGGAGATGGCTACACCTTC. Protein: CASRLQQGDGYTF.

The chain has TRBV6-5 and TRBJ1-5; unclear D gene. V dropped 6 bases and J dropped 1 base, with 7 bases sitting between them. CDR1 and CDR2 from the germline V gene are MNHEY and SVGAGI. This CDR3 is 13 amino acids long. CDR3 nucleotides: TGTGCCAGCAGCCCGGTAAGCAATCAGCCCCAGCATTTT. The encoded protein is CASSPVSNQPQHF.

The rearrangement uses TRBV4-3 and TRBJ1-2; 9 bases align to TRBD1. The germline V gene encodes CDR1 LGHNA and CDR2 YSLEER. The CDR3 consists of 15 residues. Trimming at V came to 1 base and at J to 7 bases, leaving 7 bases not matched to a gene. The CDR3 region is CASSQADRGMGGYTF. CDR3 DNA sequence: TGCGCCAGCAGCCAAGCGGACAGGGGAATGGGTGGCTACACCTTC.

The DNA of the CDR3 is TGTGCCATCAGCATTTTTTCAGGGTGGAAAGAGACCCAGTACTTC. Amino acids: CAISIFSGWKETQYF. The gene calls are TRBV10-3 and TRBJ2-5; a weak D match, TRBD1 (5 bases). The ends were cut back, 6 bases at V and 3 bases at J, with 17 bases in the middle. There are 15 residues in the CDR3. The germline V gene has CDR1 ENHRY and CDR2 SYGVKD.

This chain connects TRBV9 to TRBJ2-2; no clear D gene. The germline gives CDR1 SGDLS, CDR2 YYNGEE. The CDR3 extends over 13 amino acids. Deletions cut 1 base from V and 6 bases from J, with 7 bases between. This CDR3 reads CASSVSLPGELFF. The CDR3 DNA is TGTGCCAGCAGCGTATCCCTCCCCGGGGAGCTGTTTTTT.

This chain links TRBV7-7 with TRBJ1-4; 10 bases are a match to TRBD1. Germline lookup yields CDR1 SSHAT and CDR2 FNYEAQ (reference sequence). V was pared by 4 bases and J by 7 bases, with 9 bases of the junction left unmatched. This CDR3 is 16 amino acids long. The CDR3 loop reads CASSSSDRGGGEKLFF. The DNA of the CDR3 is TGTGCCAGCAGCTCGTCGGACAGGGGGGGAGGTGAAAAACTGTTTTTT.

The chain employs TRBV5-1 and TRBJ2-7; 12 bases align to TRBD2. V was pared by 4 bases and J by 3 bases, with 5 bases of the junction left unmatched. The CDR3 loop spans 15 amino acids. The germline V gene has CDR1 SGHRS and CDR2 YFSETQ. The CDR3 DNA reads as TGCGCCAGCAGCGCGCTAGCGGGAGGGTTCTACGAGCAGTACTTC. This encodes CASSALAGGFYEQYF.

The V call is TRBV4-3, the J call TRBJ1-2; TRBD1 might be the D (5 bases). Per the germline V gene, CDR1 is LGHNA and CDR2 is YSLEER. Trimming cost V 1 base and J 7 bases, with 10 bases left between them. The CDR3 is 13 residues long. In DNA, the CDR3 is TGCGCCAGCAGCCAAGTCGACAGCTTTGGCTACACCTTC. Residues: CASSQVDSFGYTF.

The gene calls are TRBV6-6 and TRBJ2-1, with D possibly TRBD2 on 6 matching bases. CDR1 is MNHNY, CDR2 SVGAGI, per germline (reference sequence). The CDR3 consists of 15 residues. Trimming took 3 bases from V and 8 from J, leaving 17 bases between them. Here the CDR3 reads CASSYLREIWHEQFF. The CDR3 nucleotides are TGTGCCAGCAGTTATTTGCGGGAAATCTGGCATGAGCAGTTCTTC.

The CDR3 is CASSRAFEGGGTEAFF. The CDR3 nucleotides are TGTGCCAGCAGCCGAGCATTCGAGGGGGGAGGCACTGAAGCTTTCTTT. The chain has TRBV14 and TRBJ1-1; possible D gene TRBD1, 6 bases. The CDR3 has 16 residues. Per the germline V gene, CDR1 is SGHDN and CDR2 is FVKESK. Trimming stripped 4 bases from V and 4 bases from J, with 19 bases between. The complete variable domain, with remaining parts taken from reference TRBV14 and TRBJ1-1, reads EAGVTQFPSHSVIEKGQTVTLRCDPISGHDNLYWYRRVMGKEIKFLLHFVKESKQDESGMPNNRFLAERTGGTYSTLKVQPAELEDSGVYFCASSRAFEGGGTEAFFGQGTRLTVV.